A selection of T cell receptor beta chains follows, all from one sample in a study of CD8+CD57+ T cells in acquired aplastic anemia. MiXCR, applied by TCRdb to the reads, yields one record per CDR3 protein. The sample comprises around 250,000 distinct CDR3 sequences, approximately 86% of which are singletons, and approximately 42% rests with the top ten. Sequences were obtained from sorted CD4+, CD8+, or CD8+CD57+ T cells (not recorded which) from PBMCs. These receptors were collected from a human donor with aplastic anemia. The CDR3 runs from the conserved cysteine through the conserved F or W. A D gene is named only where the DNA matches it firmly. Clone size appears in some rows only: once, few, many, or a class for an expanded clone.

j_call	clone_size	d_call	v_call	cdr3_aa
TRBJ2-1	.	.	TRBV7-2	CASSYQRRGGKHEQFF
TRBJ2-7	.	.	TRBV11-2	CASSPKTVSYEQYF
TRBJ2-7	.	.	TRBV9	CASSGGDRQGYEQYF
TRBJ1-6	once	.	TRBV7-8	CASSLAAGHYTLHF
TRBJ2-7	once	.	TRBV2	CASTRETIVYEQYF
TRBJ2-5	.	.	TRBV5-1	CASSLVREHWTQYF
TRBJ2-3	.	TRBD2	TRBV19	CASSMASGGGDAQYF
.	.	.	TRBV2	CASSESKGRGSEQFF
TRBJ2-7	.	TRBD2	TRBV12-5	CASGFSGGIDYEQYF
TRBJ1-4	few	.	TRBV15	CATSRGGSGNEKLFF
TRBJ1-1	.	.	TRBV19	CASSMVSGANTEDFF
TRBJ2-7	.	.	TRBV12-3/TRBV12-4	CASSTSGIHEQYF
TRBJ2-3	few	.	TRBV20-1	CSASKALSNPDTQYF
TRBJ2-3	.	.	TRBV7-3	CASSFSGGGIGAAYF
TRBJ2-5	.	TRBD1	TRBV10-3	CASGQDGVTQYF
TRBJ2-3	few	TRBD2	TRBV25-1	CASTSGTSDTQYF
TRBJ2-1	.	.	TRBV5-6	CASSLSARAYNEQFF
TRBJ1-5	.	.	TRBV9	CASGVAGDNPYFF
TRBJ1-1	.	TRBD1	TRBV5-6	CASSVEGAGVNTEAFF
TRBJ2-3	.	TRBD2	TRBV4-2	CASSQVSSGGPDTQYF
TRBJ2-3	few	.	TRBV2	CASKASTDTQYF
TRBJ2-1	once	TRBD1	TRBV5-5	CASSEDRPYYNEQFF
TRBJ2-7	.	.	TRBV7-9	CASSLVPIQGTEQYF
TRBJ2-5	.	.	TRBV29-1	CSVGNRVEETQYF
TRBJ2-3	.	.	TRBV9	CASSPRAGTDTQYF
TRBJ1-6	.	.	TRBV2	CASTNAGSNSPLHF
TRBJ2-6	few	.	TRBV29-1	CSVARAGGANVLTF
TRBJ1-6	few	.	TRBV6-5	CASSLGSTGSPLHF
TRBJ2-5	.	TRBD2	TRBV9	CASGIAGGPLNEHF
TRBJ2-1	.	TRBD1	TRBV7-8	CASSQGGGAGQHEQFF
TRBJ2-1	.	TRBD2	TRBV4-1	CASSRLAGDNNEQFF
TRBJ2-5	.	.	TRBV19	CASSMSETQYF